The T cell receptor beta chain described here comes from a study of blood T cells in healthy people across ages. Trimming cost V 8 bases and J 7 bases, with 18 bases left between them. The germline V gene has CDR1 MNHNS and CDR2 SASEGT. This CDR3 has 13 residues. The second PCR ran roughly 6 to 12 cycles with a sample-barcoded 5' primer and J-beta primers. TCRdb re-derived calls from the 5' RACE reads in MiXCR, one entry per CDR3 protein. Among 700,000 to 950,000 distinct CDR3 sequences listed, around 46% were seen once. The TCR was taken from a woman aged 55-70 years in good health. The genes are TRBV6-1 and TRBJ2-7; perhaps TRBD2 as D (6 bases). The sample taken for sequencing was blood. In DNA, the CDR3 is TGTGCCAGCCGAATGACTAGTGCAGATGAGCAGTACTTC. It specifies CASRMTSADEQYF.